These 7 T cell receptor beta chains were sequenced from one sample in a study of cytomegalovirus exposure and HLA in healthy donors. TCRdb's copy holds only in-frame clones and misses some; the assay was immunoSEQ multiplex PCR. Among some 170,000 clones, roughly 86% were seen once, and the ten largest hold 2% to 3%. Sequenced material: PBMCs. All receptors come from a young man in good health and CMV-seropositive.

V usage is TRBV5-1 and J usage is TRBJ2-3; a possible D gene is TRBD2 (6 bases). CDR1 and CDR2 (germline): SGHRS, YFSETQ. There are 14 residues in the CDR3. V was pared by 0 bases and J by 6 bases, with 11 bases between. CDR3 amino acids: CASSLDGSVDTQYF. In DNA, the CDR3 is TGCGCCAGCAGCTTGGACGGGAGCGTTGATACGCAGTATTTT.

The chain is built from TRBV5-1 and TRBJ2-7, with 13 bases lining up with TRBD2. This CDR3 is 17 amino acids long. Per germline, CDR1 SGHRS and CDR2 YFSETQ. V was pared by 1 base and J by 0 bases, with 4 bases of the junction left unmatched. CDR3: CASSLWTSGSYSYEQYF. The DNA for the CDR3 is TGCGCCAGCAGCTTGTGGACTAGCGGGAGTTACTCCTACGAGCAGTACTTC. Looking up the rest from reference TRBV5-1 and TRBJ2-7 gives the full variable domain: KAGVTQTPRYLIKTRGQQVTLSCSPISGHRSVSWYQQTPGQGLQFLFEYFSETQRNKGNFPGRFSGRQFSNSRSEMNVSTLELGDSALYLCASSLWTSGSYSYEQYFGPGTRLTVT.

This clone was observed a single time. The rearrangement links TRBV7-8 to TRBJ2-1; 12 bases match TRBD1. Germline V gives CDR1 SGHVS, CDR2 FQNEAQ. There are 15 residues in the CDR3. J gave up 7 bases and V 5 bases, and 6 bases lay outside the gene matches. CDR3 amino acids: CASSLGQGAVNEQFF. CDR3 bases: TGTGCCAGCAGCCTGGGACAGGGGGCCGTAAATGAGCAGTTCTTC.

This chain joins TRBV9 and TRBJ1-1; TRBD1 aligns across 10 bases. The CDR3 extends over 15 amino acids. The ends lost 4 bases at V and 4 bases at J; junction bases unmatched: 7. In germline, CDR1 is SGDLS, CDR2 YYNGEE. The CDR3 nucleotides are TGTGCCAGCAGCTTAGGACAGGGGGGTTTCACTGAAGCTTTCTTT. Residues: CASSLGQGGFTEAFF.

This clone was counted only a few times. This chain links TRBV30 with TRBJ1-4, with D possibly matching TRBD1 (5 bases). CDR3 size: 14 residues. Germline V gene lookup returns CDR1 GTSNPN and CDR2 SVGIG (reference sequence). V lost 7 bases and J lost 4, with 16 bases in between. CDR3 amino acids: CASARRGGNEKLFF. For the CDR3, the DNA is TGTGCCTCCGCCCGTCGGGGGGGTAATGAAAAACTGTTTTTT.

The V and J genes are TRBV4-3 and TRBJ2-3; 8 bases line up with TRBD2. The V gene end was trimmed by 3 bases and the J gene end by 6 bases; junction bases not matched to a gene: 11. This CDR3 is 16 amino acids long. CDR1 and CDR2 (germline): LGHNA, YSLEER. CDR3 in amino acids: CASSQVPGGVDDTQYF. As DNA, the CDR3 is TGCGCCAGCAGCCAGGTGCCCGGGGGGGTGGACGATACGCAGTATTTT.

V gene TRBV7-6 combines with J gene TRBJ2-5, with TRBD1 matching over 7 bases. The germline gives CDR1 SGHVS, CDR2 FNYEAQ. The CDR3 runs to 16 residues. V was clipped by 5 bases and J by 1 base; unmatched bases: 10. The CDR3: CASSPRQGQTQETQYF. CDR3 DNA: TGTGCCAGCAGCCCAAGACAGGGCCAAACCCAAGAGACCCAGTACTTC.